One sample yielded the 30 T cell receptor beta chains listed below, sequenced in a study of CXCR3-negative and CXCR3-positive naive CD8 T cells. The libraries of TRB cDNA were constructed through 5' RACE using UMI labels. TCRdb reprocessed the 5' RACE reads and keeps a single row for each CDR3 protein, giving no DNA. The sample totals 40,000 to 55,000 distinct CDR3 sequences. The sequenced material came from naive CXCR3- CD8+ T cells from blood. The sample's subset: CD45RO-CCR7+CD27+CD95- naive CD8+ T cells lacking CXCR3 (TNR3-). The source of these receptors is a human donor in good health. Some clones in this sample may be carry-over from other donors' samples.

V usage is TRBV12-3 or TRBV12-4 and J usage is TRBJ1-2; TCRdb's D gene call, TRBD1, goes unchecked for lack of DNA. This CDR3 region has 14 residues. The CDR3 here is CASRTRTGYGGYTF.

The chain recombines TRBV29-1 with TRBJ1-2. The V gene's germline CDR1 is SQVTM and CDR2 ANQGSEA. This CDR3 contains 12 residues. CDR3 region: CSVRGSTYGYTF.

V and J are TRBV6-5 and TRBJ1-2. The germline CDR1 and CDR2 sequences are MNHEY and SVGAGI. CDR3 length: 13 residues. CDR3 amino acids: CASSYSANYGYTF.

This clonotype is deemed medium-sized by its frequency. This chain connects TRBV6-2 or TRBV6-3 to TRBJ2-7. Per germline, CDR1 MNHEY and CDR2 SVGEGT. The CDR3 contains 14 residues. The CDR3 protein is CASSYEPSAYEQYF.

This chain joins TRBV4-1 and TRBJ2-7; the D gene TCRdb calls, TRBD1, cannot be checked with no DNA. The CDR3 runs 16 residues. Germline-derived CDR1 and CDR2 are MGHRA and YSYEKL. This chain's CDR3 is CASSPWFEQGASEQYF.

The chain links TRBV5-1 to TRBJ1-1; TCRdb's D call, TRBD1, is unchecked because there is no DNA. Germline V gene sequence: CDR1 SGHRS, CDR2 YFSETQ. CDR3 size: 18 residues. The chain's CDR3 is CASSLKDGTGVLNTEAFF. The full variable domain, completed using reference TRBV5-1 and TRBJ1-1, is KAGVTQTPRYLIKTRGQQVTLSCSPISGHRSVSWYQQTPGQGLQFLFEYFSETQRNKGNFPGRFSGRQFSNSRSEMNVSTLELGDSALYLCASSLKDGTGVLNTEAFFGQGTRLTVV.

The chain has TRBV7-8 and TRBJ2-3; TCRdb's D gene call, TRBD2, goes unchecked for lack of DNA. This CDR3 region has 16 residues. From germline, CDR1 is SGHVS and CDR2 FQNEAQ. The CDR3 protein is CASSADEGPPADTQYF. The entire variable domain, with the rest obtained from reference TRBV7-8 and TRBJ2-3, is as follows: GAGVSQSPRYKVAKRGQDVALRCDPISGHVSLFWYQQALGQGPEFLTYFQNEAQLDKSGLPSDRFFAERPEGSVSTLKIQRTQQEDSAVYLCASSADEGPPADTQYFGPGTRLTVL.

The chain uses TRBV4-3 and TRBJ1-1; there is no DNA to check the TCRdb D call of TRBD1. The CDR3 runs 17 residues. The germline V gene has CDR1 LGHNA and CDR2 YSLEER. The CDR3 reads CASSPTPGTGLNTEAFF.

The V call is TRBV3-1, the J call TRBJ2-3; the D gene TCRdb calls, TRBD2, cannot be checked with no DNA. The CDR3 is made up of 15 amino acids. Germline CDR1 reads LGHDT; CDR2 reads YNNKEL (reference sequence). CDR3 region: CASSSDSGITDTQYF.

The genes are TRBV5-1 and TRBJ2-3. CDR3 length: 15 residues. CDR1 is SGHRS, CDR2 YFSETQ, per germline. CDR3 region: CASRLGTPSTDTQYF.

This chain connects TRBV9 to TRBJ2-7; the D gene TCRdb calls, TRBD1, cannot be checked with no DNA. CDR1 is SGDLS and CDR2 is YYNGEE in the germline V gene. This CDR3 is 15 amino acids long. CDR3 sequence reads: CASSPTGGSSYEQYF.

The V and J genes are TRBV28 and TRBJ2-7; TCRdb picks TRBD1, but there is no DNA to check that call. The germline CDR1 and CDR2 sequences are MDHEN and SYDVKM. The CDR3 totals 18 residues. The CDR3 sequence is CASSKFGTGGLSSYEQYF.

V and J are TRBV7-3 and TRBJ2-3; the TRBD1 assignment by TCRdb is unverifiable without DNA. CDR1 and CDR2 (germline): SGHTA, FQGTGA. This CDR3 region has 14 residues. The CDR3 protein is CASTSGGWTDTQYF.

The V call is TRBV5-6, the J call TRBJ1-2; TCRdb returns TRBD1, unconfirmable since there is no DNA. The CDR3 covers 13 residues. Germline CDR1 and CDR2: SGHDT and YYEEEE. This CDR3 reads CASSGQGHHGYTF.

CDR3 region: CASSFGDYNYGYTF. The chain uses TRBV6-5 and TRBJ1-2. Germline assignment: CDR1 MNHEY and CDR2 SVGAGI. CDR3 length: 14 residues.

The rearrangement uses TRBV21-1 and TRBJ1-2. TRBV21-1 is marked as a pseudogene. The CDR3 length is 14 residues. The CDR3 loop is CASSKGDLRAGYTF.

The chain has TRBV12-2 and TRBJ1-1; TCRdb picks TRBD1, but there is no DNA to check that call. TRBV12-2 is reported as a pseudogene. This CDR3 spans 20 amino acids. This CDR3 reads CASRFKGPAGQGEIYTEAFF.

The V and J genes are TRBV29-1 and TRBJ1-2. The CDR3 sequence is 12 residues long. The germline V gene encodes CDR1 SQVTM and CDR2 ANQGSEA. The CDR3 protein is CSVEASVAGYTF.

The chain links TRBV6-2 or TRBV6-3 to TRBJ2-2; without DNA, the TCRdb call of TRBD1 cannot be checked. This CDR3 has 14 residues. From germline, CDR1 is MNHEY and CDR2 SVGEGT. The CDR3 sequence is CASSSGQDTGELFF.

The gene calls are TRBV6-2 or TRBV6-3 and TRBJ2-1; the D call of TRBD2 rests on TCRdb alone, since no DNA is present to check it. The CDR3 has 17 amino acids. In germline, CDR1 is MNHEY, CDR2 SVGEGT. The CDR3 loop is CASSYSRTSGGANEQFF.

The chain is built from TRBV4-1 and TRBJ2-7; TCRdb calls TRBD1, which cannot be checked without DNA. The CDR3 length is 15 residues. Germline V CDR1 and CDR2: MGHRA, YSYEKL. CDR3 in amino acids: CASSPRKEGGYGQYF.

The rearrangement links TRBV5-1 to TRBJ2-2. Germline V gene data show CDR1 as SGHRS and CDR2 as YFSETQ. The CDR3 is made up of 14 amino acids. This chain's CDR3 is CASRQESNTGELFF.

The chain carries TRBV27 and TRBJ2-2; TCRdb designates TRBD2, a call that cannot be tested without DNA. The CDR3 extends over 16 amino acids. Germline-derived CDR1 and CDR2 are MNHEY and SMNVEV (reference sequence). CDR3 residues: CATSLRGLAGLGELFF.

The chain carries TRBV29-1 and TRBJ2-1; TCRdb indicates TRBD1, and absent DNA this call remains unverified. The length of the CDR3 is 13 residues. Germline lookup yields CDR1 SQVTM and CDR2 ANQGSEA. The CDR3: CSATSGLGNEQFF.

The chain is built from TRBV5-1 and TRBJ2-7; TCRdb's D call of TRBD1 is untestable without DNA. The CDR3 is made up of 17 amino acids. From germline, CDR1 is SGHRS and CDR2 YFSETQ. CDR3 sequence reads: CASSLRGSGDRTYEQYF.

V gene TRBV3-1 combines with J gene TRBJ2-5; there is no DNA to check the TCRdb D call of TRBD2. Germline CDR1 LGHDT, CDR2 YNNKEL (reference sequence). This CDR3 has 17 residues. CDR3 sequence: CASSQDRLAGGQETQYF.

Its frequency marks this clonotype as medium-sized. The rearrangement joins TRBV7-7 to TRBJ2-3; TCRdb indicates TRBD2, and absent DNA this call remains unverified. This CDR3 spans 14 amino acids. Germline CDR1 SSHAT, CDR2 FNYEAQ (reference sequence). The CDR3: CASSPRGGTDTQYF.

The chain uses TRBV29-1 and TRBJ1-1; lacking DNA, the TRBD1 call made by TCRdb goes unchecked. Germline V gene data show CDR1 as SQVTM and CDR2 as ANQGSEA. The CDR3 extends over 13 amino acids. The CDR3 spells CSVVDRLNTEAFF.

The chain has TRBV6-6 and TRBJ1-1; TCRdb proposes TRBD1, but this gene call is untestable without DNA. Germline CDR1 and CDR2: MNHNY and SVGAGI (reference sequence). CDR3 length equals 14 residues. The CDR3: CASSVRTENTEAFF.

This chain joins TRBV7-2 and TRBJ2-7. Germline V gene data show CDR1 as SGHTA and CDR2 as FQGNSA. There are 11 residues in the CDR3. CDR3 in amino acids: CASGPNYEQYF.